The rows below give T cell receptor beta chains drawn from one sample of a study of cytomegalovirus exposure and HLA in healthy donors. Some clones are missing from TCRdb's copy, which holds only in-frame ones; the method was immunoSEQ multiplex PCR. The sample consists of 200,000 to 250,000 clones, 80% to 85% of them appearing once. Sequencing was done on a sample of PBMCs. Source of these receptors: a woman in her twenties or thirties in good health and CMV-seropositive. The CDR3 runs from the conserved cysteine through the conserved F or W. The D gene is left open where the match is weak. Expanded clones get a size class; other rows say once, few or many, or leave the size out.

j_gene | abundance | v_gene | d_gene | CDR3nt | CDR3aa
TRBJ2-2 | . | TRBV11-3 | TRBD2 | TGTGCCAGCAGCTTAGTAGCGGGAGGTCTCGGGGAGCTGTTTTTT | CASSLVAGGLGELFF
TRBJ1-2 | . | TRBV28 | TRBD1 | TGTGCCAGCAGTTCATCGGGACAGGGGGCAGATTGGTATGGCTACACCTTC | CASSSSGQGADWYGYTF
TRBJ1-1 | . | TRBV13 | . | TGTGCCAGCAGTCTAATCGGGAGTGGGACTGAAGCTTTCTTT | CASSLIGSGTEAFF
TRBJ1-5 | . | TRBV2 | TRBD1 | TGTGCCAGCAGGGTAGGACAGGGTCGGGATCAGCCCCAGCATTTT | CASRVGQGRDQPQHF
TRBJ1-1 | few | TRBV20-1 | . | TGCAGTCGGACAGTGAACACTGAAGCTTTCTTT | CSRTVNTEAFF
TRBJ2-1 | . | TRBV29-1 | . | TGCAGCGTTGTCTTAGCGGGAGACAGGGGTGAGCAGTTCTTC | CSVVLAGDRGEQFF
TRBJ1-5 | . | TRBV6-6 | . | TGTGCCAGCAGTACACAGGGAATAGGCAATCAGCCCCAGCATTTT | CASSTQGIGNQPQHF
TRBJ1-2 | . | TRBV29-1 | . | TGCAGCGTTGCAGGCAGGGACTATGGCTACACCTTC | CSVAGRDYGYTF
TRBJ1-1 | . | TRBV7-8 | . | TGTGCCAGCAGCTTAATGCAGGGAATGAACACTGAAGCTTTCTTT | CASSLMQGMNTEAFF
TRBJ1-2 | . | TRBV27 | . | TGTGCCAGCAGTTTCTCCGGCAACTATGGCTACACCTTC | CASSFSGNYGYTF
TRBJ2-7 | . | TRBV13 | TRBD2 | TGTGCCAGCAGCTTATGGCTAGCGGGAGGTTCCTACGAGCAGTACTTC | CASSLWLAGGSYEQYF
TRBJ1-3 | . | TRBV30 | . | TGTGCCGCCTCTGGAAACACCATATATTTT | CAASGNTIYF
TRBJ1-2 | many | TRBV20-1 | . | TGCAGTGCTAGACCCCTTTATGGCTACACCTTC | CSARPLYGYTF
TRBJ1-3 | once | TRBV6-1 | TRBD1 | TGTGCCAGCAGTGCTCAAACAGGGGAGGGAAACACCATATATTTT | CASSAQTGEGNTIYF
TRBJ1-2 | . | TRBV9 | . | TGTGCCAGCAGCGTAAAGGCCAGGGCTGACTATGGCTACACCTTC | CASSVKARADYGYTF
TRBJ2-2 | . | TRBV6-5 | TRBD2 | TGTGCCAGCGGACGGGGGGGTACCGGGGAGCTGTTTTTT | CASGRGGTGELFF
TRBJ1-1 | . | TRBV11-2 | . | TGTGCCAGCAGCTTAGGGACAACAATTAACACTGAAGCTTTCTTT | CASSLGTTINTEAFF